These T cell receptor beta chains were read from a single sample in a study of blood T cell repertoires in COVID-19. Some clones are missing from TCRdb's copy, which holds only in-frame ones; the method was immunoSEQ multiplex PCR. The sample lists approximately 50,000 clones, 80% to 90% seen once, with more than 3.5% in the top ten. The sequencing input was peripheral blood. These receptors were collected from a man aged 45-65 years with acute or convalescent COVID-19. The CDR3 runs from the conserved cysteine through the conserved F or W. The order of the fields is clone size, D gene, V gene, J gene, CDR3 DNA, CDR3 protein. A D gene is named only where the DNA matches it firmly. Clone size is shown for a subset of rows, as once, few, many or a class of expanded clone.

-	TRBD1	TRBV28	TRBJ2-7	TGTGCCAGCAGTTTAGGGACAGGACCTAGCTCCTACGAGCAGTACTTC	CASSLGTGPSSYEQYF
-	TRBD2	TRBV27	TRBJ2-1	TGTGCCAGCAGTTTATGGGGCGGGAGCTCCTACAATGAGCAGTTCTTC	CASSLWGGSSYNEQFF
-	TRBD1	TRBV2	TRBJ1-5	TGTGCCAGCAGTGAGGGACAGGGGGGATGGGATCAGCCCCAGCATTTT	CASSEGQGGWDQPQHF
-	TRBD2	TRBV5-6	TRBJ2-7	TGTGCCAGCAGCTTGGTTGGGGGGGAGTGGGTCGAGCAGTACTTC	CASSLVGGEWVEQYF
-	-	TRBV6-5	TRBJ1-1	TGTGCCAGCAGACAAGACACTGAAGCTTTCTTT	CASRQDTEAFF
-	TRBD1	TRBV28	TRBJ1-2	TGTGCCAGCAGACCCACGGGACAGGGGGCAGGCTACACCTTC	CASRPTGQGAGYTF
-	TRBD2	TRBV28	TRBJ2-5	TGTGCCAGCAAGCGGGAGTGGGAGACCCAGTACTTC	CASKREWETQYF
-	TRBD1	TRBV7-6	TRBJ2-5	TGTGCCAGCAGCCCCGGGGACAGGGGGGAGACCCAGTACTTC	CASSPGDRGETQYF
-	TRBD1	TRBV28	TRBJ1-2	TGTGCCAGCAGGTTAGCAGGACAGGAAGTCGGCTACACCTTC	CASRLAGQEVGYTF
-	TRBD2	TRBV5-1	TRBJ2-3	TGCGCCAGCAGACATCAAGCGGGAGTAACAGATACGCAGTATTTT	CASRHQAGVTDTQYF
-	-	TRBV7-2	TRBJ1-2	TGTGCCAGCAGCTTGGGACTGAGCCAAAACTATGGCTACACCTTC	CASSLGLSQNYGYTF
-	-	TRBV5-1	TRBJ2-6	TGCGCCAGCAGCTCCCGACAGCAAATCACAACTGGGGCCAACGTCCTGACTTTC	CASSSRQQITTGANVLTF
-	TRBD1	TRBV7-8	TRBJ2-5	TGTGCCAGCAGCTTGGGACAGGGGTATTCAGGGTTCTCGGAGACCCAGTACTTC	CASSLGQGYSGFSETQYF
-	TRBD1	TRBV7-8	TRBJ2-7	TGTGCCAGCAGCGCAAAGTCCGGGACAGGGGTCTACGAGCAGTACTTC	CASSAKSGTGVYEQYF
-	TRBD1	TRBV29-1	TRBJ2-7	TGCAGCGTTAGAATCCAGGGGGCATCGGAGCAGTACTTC	CSVRIQGASEQYF
-	-	TRBV12-3/TRBV12-4	TRBJ2-7	TGTGCCAGCAGTTACCTTAGGGGCGAGCAGTACTTC	CASSYLRGEQYF
once	TRBD2	TRBV5-1	TRBJ2-2	TGCGCCACCTGTTGTACCAGCGGGGGGTCGAACACCGGGGAGCTGTTTTTT	CATCCTSGGSNTGELFF
-	-	TRBV14	TRBJ2-3	TGTGCCAGCAGCCGTACTAGACGCCCCACAGATACGCAGTATTTT	CASSRTRRPTDTQYF